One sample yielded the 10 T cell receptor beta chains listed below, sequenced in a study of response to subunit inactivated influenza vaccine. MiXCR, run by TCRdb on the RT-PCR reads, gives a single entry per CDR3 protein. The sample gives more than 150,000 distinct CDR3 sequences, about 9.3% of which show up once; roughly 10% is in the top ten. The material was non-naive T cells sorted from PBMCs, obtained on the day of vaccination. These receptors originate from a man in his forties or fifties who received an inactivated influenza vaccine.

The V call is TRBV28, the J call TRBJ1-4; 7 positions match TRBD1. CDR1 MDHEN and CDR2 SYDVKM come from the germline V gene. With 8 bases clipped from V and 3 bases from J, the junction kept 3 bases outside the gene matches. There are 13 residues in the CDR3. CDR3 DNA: TGTGCCAGCCGAGGGACAGCTAATGAAAAACTGTTTTTT. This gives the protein CASRGTANEKLFF. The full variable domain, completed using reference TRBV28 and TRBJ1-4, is DVKVTQSSRYLVKRTGEKVFLECVQDMDHENMFWYRQDPGLGLRLIYFSYDVKMKEKGDIPEGYSVSREKKERFSLILESASTNQTSMYLCASRGTANEKLFFGSGTQLSVL.

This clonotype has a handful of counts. CDR3 coding DNA: TGCGCCAGCAGCAAGCGGGGGGGCGAATACGAGCAGTACTTC. Translation: CASSKRGGEYEQYF. The chain joins TRBV5-1 to TRBJ2-7, with 10 positions matching TRBD2. The germline V gene has CDR1 SGHRS and CDR2 YFSETQ. This CDR3 region has 14 residues. The J segment lost 4 bases and the V segment lost 4 bases, leaving 5 bases of the junction unmatched.

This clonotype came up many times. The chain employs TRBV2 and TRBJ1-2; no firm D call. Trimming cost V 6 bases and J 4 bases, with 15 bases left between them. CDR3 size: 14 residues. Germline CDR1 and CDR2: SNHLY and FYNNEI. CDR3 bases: TGTGCCAGCAGAGTACTGACGCCGGGCTATGGCTACACCTTC. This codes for CASRVLTPGYGYTF.

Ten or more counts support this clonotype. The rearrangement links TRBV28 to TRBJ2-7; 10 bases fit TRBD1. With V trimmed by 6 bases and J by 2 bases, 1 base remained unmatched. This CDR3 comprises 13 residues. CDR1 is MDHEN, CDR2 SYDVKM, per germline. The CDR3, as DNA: TGTGCCAGCAGGGACAGGGGGACCTACGAGCAGTACTTC. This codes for CASRDRGTYEQYF.

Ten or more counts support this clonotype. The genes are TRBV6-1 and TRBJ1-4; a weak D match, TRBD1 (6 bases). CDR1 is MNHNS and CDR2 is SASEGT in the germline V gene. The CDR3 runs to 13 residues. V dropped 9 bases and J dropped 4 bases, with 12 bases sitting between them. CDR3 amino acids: CASRTVNNEKLFF. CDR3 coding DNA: TGTGCCAGTCGGACAGTGAATAATGAAAAACTGTTTTTT.

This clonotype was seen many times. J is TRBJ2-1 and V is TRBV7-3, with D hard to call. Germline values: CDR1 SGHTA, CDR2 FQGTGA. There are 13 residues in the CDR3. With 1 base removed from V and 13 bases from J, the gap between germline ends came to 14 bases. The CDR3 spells CASSLMPGDLQFF. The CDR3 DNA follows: TGTGCCAGCAGCTTAATGCCTGGAGATCTCCAGTTCTTC.

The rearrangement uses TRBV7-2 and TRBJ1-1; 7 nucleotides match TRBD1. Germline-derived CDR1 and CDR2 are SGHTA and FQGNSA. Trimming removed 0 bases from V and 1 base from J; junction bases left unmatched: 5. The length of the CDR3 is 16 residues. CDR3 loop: CASSLAWDRPNTEAFF. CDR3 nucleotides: TGTGCCAGCAGCTTAGCATGGGACAGACCGAACACTGAAGCTTTCTTT.

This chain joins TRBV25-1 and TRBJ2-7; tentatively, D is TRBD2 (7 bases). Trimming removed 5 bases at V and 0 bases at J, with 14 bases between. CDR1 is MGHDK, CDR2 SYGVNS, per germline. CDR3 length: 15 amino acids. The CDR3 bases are TGTGCCAGCAGTCCGGGGGGCTCGATCTCCTACGAGCAGTACTTC. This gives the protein CASSPGGSISYEQYF.

DNA of the CDR3: TGTGCCAGCAGCGATGGGGGAGGAGTAGAGACCCAGTACTTC. Its translation: CASSDGGGVETQYF. The rearrangement links TRBV9 to TRBJ2-5; possible D gene TRBD2, 6 bases. With 3 bases removed from V and 4 bases from J, the gap between germline ends came to 13 bases. The CDR3 is 14 amino acids. The germline gives CDR1 SGDLS, CDR2 YYNGEE. The full variable domain, its missing parts supplied by reference TRBV9 and TRBJ2-5, is DSGVTQTPKHLITATGQRVTLRCSPRSGDLSVYWYQQSLDQGLQFLIQYYNGEERAKGNILERFSAQQFPDLHSELNLSSLELGDSALYFCASSDGGGVETQYFGPGTRLLVL.

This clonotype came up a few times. The chain's CDR3 is CSAGGTVNEKLFF. The CDR3 coding sequence is TGCAGTGCTGGGGGCACAGTTAATGAAAAACTGTTTTTT. V is TRBV20-1 and J is TRBJ1-4; possibly TRBD1 for D (6 bases). The length of the CDR3 is 13 residues. The V gene's germline CDR1 is DFQATT and CDR2 SNEGSKA (reference sequence). Trimming removed 5 bases from V and 4 bases from J, with 11 bases in between.